Listed below are T cell receptor beta chains from one sample, sequenced in a study of T-cell memory formation after mild COVID-19. TCRdb fed the 5' RACE reads into MiXCR, producing one record per CDR3 protein. The sample has 350,000 to 450,000 distinct CDR3 sequences; around 24% are singletons. Sequencing used PBMCs or a T cell subset sorted from them (not recorded which). These receptors all come from an adult woman who had mild COVID-19 (a few samples of this study predate the infection). Cell type and time point are not known. The CDR3 runs from the conserved cysteine through the conserved F or W. A D gene is named only where the DNA matches it firmly. Not every row has a clone size; where given, it reads once, few, many or a size class.

d_call clone_size j_call v_call cdr3_nt cdr3_aa
. few TRBJ2-5 TRBV6-5 TGTGCCAGCAGTTCTGCGGGGGCTCGGGAGACCCAGTACTTC CASSSAGARETQYF
. . TRBJ2-2 TRBV7-3 TGTGCCAGCAGCCTAGTGCAGAACACCGGGGAGCTGTTTTTT CASSLVQNTGELFF
. . TRBJ2-7 TRBV5-1 TGCGCCAGCAGCTTGCAAGAGAACTACGAGCAGTACTTC CASSLQENYEQYF
. . TRBJ2-7 TRBV7-9 TGTGCCAGCAGCCCCGGGACCTTCGATGGGCAGTACTTC CASSPGTFDGQYF
TRBD1 many TRBJ1-5 TRBV5-6 TGTGCCAGCAGCCTAAGACAGGGGTATCAGCCCCAGCATTTT CASSLRQGYQPQHF
TRBD1 few TRBJ1-2 TRBV10-3 TGTGCCATCAGTGAGCCCAGGACAGGGGCTAACTATGGCTACACCTTC CAISEPRTGANYGYTF
TRBD2 few TRBJ2-7 TRBV9 TGTGCCAGCAGCATCTCTAGCGGGAGTTCCCACGAGCAGTACTTC CASSISSGSSHEQYF
TRBD2 few TRBJ2-3 TRBV3-1 TGTGCCAGCAGCTGGGGGACTAGCGGATTCACAGATACGCAGTATTTT CASSWGTSGFTDTQYF
. few TRBJ2-3 TRBV7-9 TGTGCCAGCAGCTTGGGGGAACCGGCAGATACGCAGTATTTT CASSLGEPADTQYF
. few TRBJ2-3 TRBV6-4 TGTGCCAGCAGTGACTCGAGTCAGGGGACTGGAGATCGGGTGTATACGCAGTATTTT CASSDSSQGTGDRVYTQYF
. . TRBJ2-1 TRBV7-6 TGTGCCAGCAGCTCCTACAGGGCCGCCCGGCTTGAGCAGTTCTTC CASSSYRAARLEQFF
TRBD2 few TRBJ2-2 TRBV9 TGTGCCAGCAGCTGGGCAGCGGGAGCTGGCACCGGGGAGCTGTTTTTT CASSWAAGAGTGELFF
. few TRBJ1-5 TRBV3-1 TGTGCCAGCAGCCCATCACTGGGACTTTCTCAGCCCCAGCATTTT CASSPSLGLSQPQHF
TRBD2 . TRBJ2-1 TRBV14 TGTGCCAGCACCCCCTCTCGCGGGGGGGGCTATGAGCAGTTCTTC CASTPSRGGGYEQFF
. few TRBJ1-5 TRBV2 TGTGCCAGCAGCGGAGTGTCAGGGGCCAATCAGCCCCAGCATTTT CASSGVSGANQPQHF
. . TRBJ2-5 TRBV5-5 TGTGCCAGCAGGGTGGGGGGGCAATCAACGGCAGAGACCCAGTACTTC CASRVGGQSTAETQYF